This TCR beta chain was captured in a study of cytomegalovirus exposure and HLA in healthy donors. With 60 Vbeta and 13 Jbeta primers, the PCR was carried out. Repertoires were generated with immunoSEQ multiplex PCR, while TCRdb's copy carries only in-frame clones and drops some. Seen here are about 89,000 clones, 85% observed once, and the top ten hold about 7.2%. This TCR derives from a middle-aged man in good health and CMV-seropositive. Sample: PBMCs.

In DNA form, the CDR3 reads TGTGCCAGCAGCAGTCAGCGGGAGACGGACGAGCAGTACTTC. It encodes CASSSQRETDEQYF. V usage is TRBV21-1 and J usage is TRBJ2-7; the table gives TRBD2 as D, unverified against the DNA. TRBV21-1 represents a pseudogene. This CDR3 is 14 amino acids long.